A selection of T cell receptor beta chains follows, all from one sample in a study of T cell changes during pregnancy in multiple sclerosis. Generated by immunoSEQ multiplex PCR, the TCRdb table keeps only in-frame clones and is missing some. This sample yields tens of thousands of clones, of which 90% to 95% are seen a single time; roughly 5.5% belongs to the top ten. The specimen was CD8+ T cells from peripheral blood mononuclear cells, collected before pregnancy. The receptors originated from a female donor with multiple sclerosis, enrolled in a pregnancy study. Each CDR3 is given with its conserved first and last residue. D genes are given only for firm matches. A row's size may be missing; if present it is once, few, many or a size class.

J gene	V gene	clone size	D gene	CDR3 protein	CDR3 DNA
TRBJ2-1	TRBV5-1	-	-	CASSLALGQHFNEQFF	TGCGCCAGCAGCTTGGCCTTGGGACAACATTTCAATGAGCAGTTCTTC
TRBJ1-1	TRBV29-1	-	-	CSVELRDEHRVGTEAFF	TGCAGCGTTGAATTGAGGGATGAACACAGGGTAGGTACTGAAGCTTTCTTT
TRBJ1-1	TRBV4-3	-	-	CASSQGLTDEAFF	TGCGCCAGCAGCCAAGGACTAACCGATGAAGCTTTCTTT
TRBJ1-1	TRBV5-4	-	-	CASSLISAEAFF	TGTGCCAGCAGCTTAATCTCGGCTGAAGCTTTCTTT
TRBJ2-1	TRBV7-2	few	-	CASSLAGGYNEQFF	TGTGCCAGCAGCTTAGCGGGGGGCTACAATGAGCAGTTCTTC
TRBJ1-3	TRBV14	-	-	CASSQTQEGGNTIYF	TGTGCCAGCAGCCAAACCCAGGAGGGTGGAAACACCATATATTTT
TRBJ1-1	TRBV13	-	TRBD1	CASRPGQVNTEAFF	TGTGCCAGCAGACCGGGACAGGTGAACACTGAAGCTTTCTTT
TRBJ2-1	TRBV7-9	-	TRBD2	CASSLSGRRSYNEQFF	TGTGCCAGCAGCCTTAGCGGGAGAAGGTCCTACAATGAGCAGTTCTTC
TRBJ1-2	TRBV5-4	-	TRBD1	CASSLPLGQALHGYTF	TGTGCCAGCAGCTTGCCCCTTGGACAGGCCCTTCATGGCTACACCTTC
TRBJ1-3	TRBV18	-	-	CASLIRGQFGNTIYF	TGTGCCAGCTTAATACGCGGACAGTTTGGAAACACCATATATTTT
TRBJ2-7	TRBV5-1	once	TRBD2	CASRAGASGKSTPPYEQYF	TGCGCCAGCAGGGCTGGGGCTAGCGGGAAATCCACCCCCCCCTACGAGCAGTACTTC
TRBJ2-1	TRBV11-3	-	TRBD2	CASSLGGGNEQFF	TGTGCCAGCAGCTTAGGGGGGGGCAATGAGCAGTTCTTC
TRBJ2-7	TRBV7-9	-	TRBD1	CASSSEGQGAFESYEQYF	TGTGCCAGCAGCTCAGAGGGACAGGGGGCTTTTGAATCCTACGAGCAGTACTTC
TRBJ1-1	TRBV5-1	-	TRBD1	CASSLRATGDTEAFF	TGCGCCAGCAGCTTGAGGGCGACAGGGGACACTGAAGCTTTCTTT
TRBJ2-1	TRBV6-4	few	-	CASSDSTGSYNEQFF	TGTGCCAGCAGTGACTCGACCGGGAGTTACAATGAGCAGTTCTTC
TRBJ2-7	TRBV29-1	-	TRBD2	CSVEEQGLAGMSSYEQYF	TGCAGCGTTGAAGAACAGGGACTAGCGGGTATGAGCTCCTACGAGCAGTACTTC
TRBJ2-1	TRBV6-5	-	TRBD2	CASSWTSGPYNEQFF	TGTGCCAGCAGCTGGACTAGCGGGCCTTACAATGAGCAGTTCTTC